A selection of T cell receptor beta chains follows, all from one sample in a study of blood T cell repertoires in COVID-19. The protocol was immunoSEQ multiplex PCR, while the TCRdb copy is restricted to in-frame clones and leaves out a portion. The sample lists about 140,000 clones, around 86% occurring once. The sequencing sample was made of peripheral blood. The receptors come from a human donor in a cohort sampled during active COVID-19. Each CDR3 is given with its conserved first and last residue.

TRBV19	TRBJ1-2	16	CASSTDRATIKNGYTF
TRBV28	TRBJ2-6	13	CASRGEGANVLTF
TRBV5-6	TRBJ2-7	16	CASSHLVRQGAREQYF
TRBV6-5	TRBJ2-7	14	CASSLLGQGDEQYF
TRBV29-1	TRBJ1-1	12	CSVGRVNTEAFF
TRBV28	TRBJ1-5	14	CASTKQANNQPQHF
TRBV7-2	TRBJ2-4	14	CASSRLLAENIQYF
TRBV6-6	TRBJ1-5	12	CAGGTPNQPQHF
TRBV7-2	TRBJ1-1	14	CASSGTGGGTEAFF
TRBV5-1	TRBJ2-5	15	CASQTGYSGGETQYF
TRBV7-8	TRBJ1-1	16	CASSLHPTGRNTEAFF
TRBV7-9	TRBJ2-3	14	CASSLRAGVDTQYF
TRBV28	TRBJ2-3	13	CASSFSSTDTQYF
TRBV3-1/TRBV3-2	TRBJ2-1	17	CASSQDAVAGVSNEQFF
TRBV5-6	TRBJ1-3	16	CASSSGTGVSGNTIYF
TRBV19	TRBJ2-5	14	CASRKGGGQETQYF
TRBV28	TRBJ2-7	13	CASSTLSSYEQYF
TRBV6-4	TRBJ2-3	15	CASSAGTSGTDTQYF
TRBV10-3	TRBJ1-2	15	CAISERGQGAVGYTF
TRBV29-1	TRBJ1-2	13	CSVDPSGMDGYTF
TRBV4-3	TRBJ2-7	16	CASSPRTSGLSYEQYF
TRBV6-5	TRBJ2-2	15	CASSYDRELAGELFF
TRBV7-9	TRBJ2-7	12	CASSEDFDKGYF
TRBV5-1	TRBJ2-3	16	CASSLGLAGEADTQYF
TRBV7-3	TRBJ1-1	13	CASSSHANTEAFF
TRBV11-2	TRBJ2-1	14	CASSLNYPRGEQFF
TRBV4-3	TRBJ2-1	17	CASSQGFGTSGKNEQFF
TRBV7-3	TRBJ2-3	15	CASSHEGSKIDTQYF
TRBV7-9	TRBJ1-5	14	CASSPQGSSQPQHF
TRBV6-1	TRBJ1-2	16	CASSEEAGGPLWGYTF
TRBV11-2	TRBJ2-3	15	CASSRDDSDTDTQYF
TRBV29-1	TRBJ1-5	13	CSVGQGKNQPQHF
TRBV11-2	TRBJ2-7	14	CASSYGQSSYEQYF
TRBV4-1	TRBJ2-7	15	CASSQVEGGTYEQYF
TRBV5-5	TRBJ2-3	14	CASIMEQASDTQYF
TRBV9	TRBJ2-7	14	CASSLGQGGYEQYF
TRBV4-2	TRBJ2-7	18	CASSQDLAGGFEVNEQYF
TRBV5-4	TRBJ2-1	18	CASSLVSVGGGTYNEQFF
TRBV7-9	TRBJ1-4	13	CASSSATGGKLFF
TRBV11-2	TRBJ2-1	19	CASSSRLGGSQSRTNEQFF
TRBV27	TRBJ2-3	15	CASRPWDRDTDTQYF
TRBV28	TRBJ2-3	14	CASGWDSSTDTQYF
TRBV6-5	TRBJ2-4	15	CASRLRQGIANIQYF
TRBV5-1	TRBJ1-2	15	CASSGQGGSNYGYTF
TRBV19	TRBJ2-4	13	CASSMSWANIQYF
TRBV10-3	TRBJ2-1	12	CAISGQGSGQFF
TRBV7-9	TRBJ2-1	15	CASSPGQGSYNEQFF
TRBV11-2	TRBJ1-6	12	CASSLRNSPLHF
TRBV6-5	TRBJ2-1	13	CASSWDRVNEQFF
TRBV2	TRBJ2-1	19	CASSERLAGGPKGLSEQFF
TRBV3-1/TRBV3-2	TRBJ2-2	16	CASSQGTSGYTGELFF
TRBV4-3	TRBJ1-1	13	CASRGGTNTEAFF
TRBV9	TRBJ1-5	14	CASSTDRRNQPQHF